The next 18 T cell receptor beta chains were all read from a single sample in a study of CD8 T cells in ankylosing spondylitis (dated by TCRdb to about 2017). The library was made by 5' RACE. For sequencing, an Illumina HiSeq 2500 was employed. TCRdb handled the public reads itself, with Q25 trimming in fastp and clone calling in MiXCR, and kept productive beta chains. Each entry merges the rows of one CDR3 protein and shows their most common DNA and genes. The sample has about 130,000 distinct CDR3 sequences on record, more than 6.5% of them singletons. The leading ten clones occupy 12% of the sample. Sequenced input: blood, either unsorted or a sorted T cell fraction (not recorded which). The receptors were gathered from a male donor with ankylosing spondylitis or in good health (not recorded which).

This clonotype was seen at least ten times. The chain couples TRBV15 to TRBJ1-2; 8 bases are a match to TRBD1. CDR1 and CDR2 (germline): LNHNV, YYDKDF (reference sequence). Trimming removed 1 base from V and 2 bases from J; junction bases left unmatched: 3. CDR3 length equals 15 residues. The CDR3 region has the DNA TGTGCCACCAGCAGAGGGGACAGGCCAAACTATGGCTACACCTTC. Encoded protein: CATSRGDRPNYGYTF.

This clonotype appeared many times. The chain employs TRBV9 and TRBJ1-1; D ambiguous. Germline CDR1 SGDLS, CDR2 YYNGEE. This CDR3 is built from 14 residues. V lost 0 bases and J lost 1, with 7 bases in between. The CDR3 protein is CASSVDLANTEAFF. CDR3 nucleotides: TGTGCCAGCAGCGTAGATCTCGCGAACACTGAAGCTTTCTTT.

The rearrangement links TRBV20-1 to TRBJ2-3, with 16 bases matching TRBD2. Germline CDR1 and CDR2: DFQATT and SNEGSKA (reference sequence). V lost 3 bases to trimming and J lost 3 bases; unmatched junction nucleotides: 3. The CDR3 contains 16 residues. The CDR3 loop reads CSARGLAGGLTDTQYF. The CDR3 region has the DNA TGCAGTGCTAGGGGACTAGCGGGGGGGCTGACAGATACGCAGTATTTT.

This clonotype was counted ten times or more. The gene calls are TRBV7-3 and TRBJ2-3; 10 nucleotides agree with TRBD2. CDR3 length equals 16 residues. V was pared by 5 bases and J by 0 bases, with 5 bases of the junction left unmatched. The germline CDR1 and CDR2 sequences are SGHTA and FQGTGA. The DNA of the CDR3 is TGTGCCAGCAGCCGGACTAGCGGTTATAGCACAGATACGCAGTATTTT. Translation gives CASSRTSGYSTDTQYF.

This clonotype was recorded many times. The chain combines TRBV28 with TRBJ2-4, with D maybe TRBD2 (6 bases). Germline V lookup: CDR1 MDHEN, CDR2 SYDVKM. There are 13 residues in the CDR3. Trimming took 3 bases from V and 12 from J, leaving 15 bases between them. The CDR3 is CASSFSGPENQYF. The CDR3 coding sequence is TGTGCCAGCAGTTTTAGCGGTCCAGAGAATCAGTACTTC.

In this sample, this clonotype turned up many times. The V and J genes are TRBV7-3 and TRBJ1-3, with D unclear. The CDR3 consists of 12 residues. CDR1 is SGHTA, CDR2 FQGTGA, per germline. Trimming cost V 5 bases and J 7 bases, with 9 bases left between them. The CDR3 loop reads CASSPDGNTIYF. For the CDR3, the DNA is TGTGCCAGCAGCCCGGATGGGAACACCATATATTTT.

Ten or more counts support this clonotype. V is TRBV5-1 and J is TRBJ2-7, with D maybe TRBD1 (6 bases). Trimming left V 3 bases short and J 0 bases short, with 16 bases between. This CDR3 region has 16 residues. The germline V gene encodes CDR1 SGHRS and CDR2 YFSETQ. CDR3 nucleotides: TGCGCCAGCAGCTCAGGACAGACTTTGAGCTCCTACGAGCAGTACTTC. Protein: CASSSGQTLSSYEQYF.

This clonotype was counted many times. The gene calls are TRBV29-1 and TRBJ2-3, with D perhaps TRBD1 (6 bases). The CDR3 is 11 residues long. Deletions cut 7 bases from V and 7 bases from J, with 12 bases between. CDR1 is SQVTM and CDR2 is ANQGSEA in the germline V gene. CDR3 amino acids: CSADGGHTQYF. For the CDR3, the DNA is TGCAGCGCCGATGGGGGCCATACGCAGTATTTT.

This clonotype was observed many times. The rearrangement uses TRBV9 and TRBJ1-2; 8 nucleotides line up with TRBD1. Germline V gene lookup returns CDR1 SGDLS and CDR2 YYNGEE. The CDR3 consists of 15 residues. Losses at the gene ends were 4 bases for V and 7 bases for J; bases not matched to a gene: 12. CDR3 bases: TGTGCCAGCAGCCCCGCTGGACAGGGAAGGAGTGGCTACACCTTC. This encodes CASSPAGQGRSGYTF.

This clonotype was recorded at least ten times. The chain is built from TRBV5-1 and TRBJ2-5; TRBD2 aligns across 10 bases. With 3 bases clipped from V and 0 bases from J, the junction kept 2 bases outside the gene matches. This CDR3 comprises 15 residues. From germline, CDR1 is SGHRS and CDR2 YFSETQ. CDR3 protein: CASSSGLAYQETQYF. CDR3 DNA sequence: TGCGCCAGCAGCTCGGGACTAGCGTACCAAGAGACCCAGTACTTC.

On this clonotype itself: One end of the junction does not line up with germline, which may come from a read error. The chain carries TRBV12-3 or TRBV12-4 and TRBJ1-6; the D is unclear. The CDR3 spans 15 residues. CDR3 in amino acids: CASRLGSEPNSPLHF. In DNA form, the CDR3 reads TGTGCCAGCAGGTTAGGGTCGGAGCCTAATTCACCCCTCCACTTT.

In this sample, this clonotype turned up many times. The gene calls are TRBV12-3 or TRBV12-4 and TRBJ1-5; TRBD1 agrees at 7 bases. V was clipped by 6 bases and J by 3 bases; unmatched bases: 11. This CDR3 comprises 16 residues. The CDR3 loop is CASRSPGQSPNQPQHF. Written as DNA, the CDR3 is TGTGCCAGCAGATCCCCGGGACAGTCTCCCAATCAGCCCCAGCATTTT.

This clonotype was recorded at least ten times. This chain joins TRBV27 and TRBJ2-5; D unresolved. The CDR3 is 14 amino acids. Germline CDR1 reads MNHEY; CDR2 reads SMNVEV (reference sequence). Trimming took off 5 bases at V and 7 bases at J, with 17 bases between the two ends. CDR3 residues: CASSPQDGLGTQYF. CDR3 sequence (DNA): TGTGCCAGCAGTCCCCAGGACGGGCTCGGGACCCAGTACTTC.

This clonotype was observed many times. The chain combines TRBV5-1 with TRBJ2-2; possibly TRBD1 for D (7 bases). Germline CDR1 SGHRS, CDR2 YFSETQ. V shed 3 bases and J shed 6 bases, with 15 bases lying between them. This CDR3 region has 15 residues. CDR3 DNA sequence: TGCGCCAGCAGCTATACAGGGGACTCCTCCGGGGAGCTGTTTTTT. Translation: CASSYTGDSSGELFF.

This clonotype was seen repeatedly, ten times or more. The chain has TRBV5-1 and TRBJ2-2, with D possibly being TRBD2 (5 bases). The CDR3 totals 15 residues. V was shortened by 2 bases and J by 4 bases, with 12 bases between the two germline ends. Germline V lookup: CDR1 SGHRS, CDR2 YFSETQ. CDR3 protein: CASSLAALTTGELFF. The CDR3, as DNA: TGCGCCAGCAGCTTAGCGGCCCTTACCACCGGGGAGCTGTTTTTT.

This clonotype was observed once. The gene calls are TRBV10-3 and TRBJ2-1; no definite D call. The V and J ends lost 2 bases and 2 bases respectively, with 13 bases between them. The germline CDR1 and CDR2 sequences are ENHRY and SYGVKD. The CDR3 is made up of 16 amino acids. CDR3 sequence reads: CAISEGSESPYNEQFF. The CDR3 bases are TGTGCCATCAGTGAGGGTTCGGAGTCCCCCTACAATGAGCAGTTCTTC.

This clonotype has ten or more counts. J is TRBJ1-1 and V is TRBV2, with D unresolved. With 10 bases removed from V and 0 bases from J, the gap between germline ends came to 12 bases. Germline assignment: CDR1 SNHLY and CDR2 FYNNEI. The CDR3 covers 13 residues. The CDR3 coding sequence is TGTGCCATCGAATTTCAGATGAACACTGAAGCTTTCTTT. As protein: CAIEFQMNTEAFF.

This clonotype has at least ten counts. The chain combines TRBV5-5 with TRBJ2-3; D might be TRBD2 (5 bases). The germline CDR1 and CDR2 sequences are SGHKS and YYEKEE (reference sequence). This CDR3 has 16 amino acids. V was clipped by 2 bases and J by 6 bases, with 19 bases between them. The CDR3 sequence is CASSFGRTPLGDTQYF. The CDR3 DNA follows: TGTGCCAGCAGCTTTGGAAGGACTCCCCTGGGGGATACGCAGTATTTT.